A selection of T cell receptor beta chains follows, all from one sample in a study of T cell repertoires in cytomegalovirus infection. In TCRdb, the reads were re-called with MiXCR into one record per CDR3 protein. The sample carries about 100,000 distinct CDR3 sequences, 15% to 20% recorded once. Sequenced sample: PBMCs. The receptors come from a human donor in good health (CMV status not recorded). Some clones in this sample may be carry-over from other donors' samples. The CDR3 runs from the conserved cysteine through the conserved F or W. The order of the fields is J gene, D gene, V gene, clone size, CDR3 protein, CDR3 DNA. A D gene is named only where the DNA matches it firmly. Clone size is given for some rows only: seen once, a few or many times, or a class if the clone is expanded.

j_gene: TRBJ2-1
d_gene: TRBD2
v_gene: TRBV7-2
abundance: many
CDR3aa: CASSPARASGYNEQFF
CDR3nt: TGTGCCAGCAGCCCGGCAAGAGCTAGCGGTTACAATGAGCAGTTCTTC

j_gene: TRBJ1-2
d_gene: .
v_gene: TRBV7-2
abundance: many
CDR3aa: CASSSRGGRHTF
CDR3nt: TGTGCCAGCAGCTCCCGCGGGGGGCGGCACACCTTC

j_gene: TRBJ1-1
d_gene: .
v_gene: TRBV11-1
abundance: many
CDR3aa: CASTSDRRNTEAFF
CDR3nt: TGTGCCAGCACCTCTGACAGGAGGAACACTGAAGCTTTCTTT

j_gene: TRBJ2-7
d_gene: .
v_gene: TRBV7-8
abundance: many
CDR3aa: CASSGRRGQEQYF
CDR3nt: TGTGCCAGCAGCGGACGTCGGGGGCAGGAGCAGTACTTC

j_gene: TRBJ2-1
d_gene: .
v_gene: TRBV11-1
abundance: many
CDR3aa: CASRAWGNEQFF
CDR3nt: TGTGCCAGCAGAGCGTGGGGCAATGAGCAGTTCTTC

j_gene: TRBJ1-3
d_gene: .
v_gene: TRBV3-1
abundance: .
CDR3aa: CASSQGFRNTTYF
CDR3nt: TGTGCCAGCAGCCAAGGTTTCAGAAACACCACATATTTT

j_gene: TRBJ2-7
d_gene: .
v_gene: TRBV4-3
abundance: .
CDR3aa: CASSQEGLPTEQYF
CDR3nt: TGCGCCAGCAGCCAAGAAGGTCTTCCGACCGAGCAGTACTTC

j_gene: TRBJ2-2
d_gene: TRBD1
v_gene: TRBV14
abundance: .
CDR3aa: CASSQDPTGDTGELFF
CDR3nt: TGTGCCAGCAGCCAAGATCCGACAGGGGACACCGGGGAGCTGTTTTTT

j_gene: TRBJ2-7
d_gene: TRBD1
v_gene: TRBV7-3
abundance: few
CDR3aa: CASSVEPGQGYEQYF
CDR3nt: TGTGCCAGCAGCGTGGAGCCGGGACAGGGTTACGAGCAGTACTTC

j_gene: TRBJ2-7
d_gene: .
v_gene: TRBV6-2/TRBV6-3
abundance: few
CDR3aa: CASIERQSYEQYF
CDR3nt: TGTGCCAGCATAGAGCGGCAGAGCTACGAGCAGTACTTC

j_gene: TRBJ1-5
d_gene: .
v_gene: TRBV28
abundance: .
CDR3aa: CASSGDISSNQPQHF
CDR3nt: TGTGCCAGCAGTGGGGACATTTCTAGCAATCAGCCCCAGCATTTT

j_gene: TRBJ2-1
d_gene: .
v_gene: TRBV28
abundance: few
CDR3aa: CASSSIYEPRSSYNEQFF
CDR3nt: TGTGCCAGCAGTTCCATATACGAACCTAGGAGCTCCTACAATGAGCAGTTCTTC

j_gene: TRBJ2-1
d_gene: TRBD2
v_gene: TRBV20-1
abundance: few
CDR3aa: CSAPRLAGGVEQFF
CDR3nt: TGCAGTGCTCCGCGGCTAGCGGGGGGCGTTGAGCAGTTCTTC

j_gene: TRBJ2-3
d_gene: .
v_gene: TRBV7-2
abundance: many
CDR3aa: CASRQFIGTDTQYF
CDR3nt: TGTGCCAGCAGACAATTCATTGGCACAGATACGCAGTATTTT

j_gene: TRBJ1-1
d_gene: TRBD1
v_gene: TRBV7-9
abundance: few
CDR3aa: CASSPGTATEAFF
CDR3nt: TGTGCCAGCAGCCCTGGGACAGCCACTGAAGCTTTCTTT

j_gene: TRBJ2-3
d_gene: .
v_gene: TRBV20-1
abundance: .
CDR3aa: CSASVHSTDTQYF
CDR3nt: TGCAGTGCTAGTGTGCATTCCACAGATACGCAGTATTTT

j_gene: TRBJ1-1
d_gene: .
v_gene: TRBV7-9
abundance: .
CDR3aa: CASSPSRGVEAFF
CDR3nt: TGTGCCAGCAGCCCCAGTAGGGGGGTTGAAGCTTTCTTT

j_gene: TRBJ2-7
d_gene: .
v_gene: TRBV7-2
abundance: .
CDR3aa: CASSLGRFLSGYEQYF
CDR3nt: TGTGCCAGCAGCTTAGGACGGTTCCTCTCTGGTTACGAGCAGTACTTC

j_gene: TRBJ2-6
d_gene: .
v_gene: TRBV6-1
abundance: few
CDR3aa: CASSEKVRNSGANVLTF
CDR3nt: TGTGCCAGCAGTGAAAAAGTCCGAAACTCTGGGGCCAACGTCCTGACTTTC

j_gene: TRBJ2-7
d_gene: .
v_gene: TRBV4-2
abundance: many
CDR3aa: CASSQDRASFSYEQYF
CDR3nt: TGTGCCAGCAGCCAAGATAGGGCTAGCTTCAGCTACGAGCAGTACTTC

j_gene: TRBJ1-1
d_gene: .
v_gene: TRBV5-4
abundance: few
CDR3aa: CASSLDEGSEAFF
CDR3nt: TGTGCCAGCAGCTTGGATGAGGGCTCTGAAGCTTTCTTT

j_gene: TRBJ2-1
d_gene: .
v_gene: TRBV6-4
abundance: many
CDR3aa: CASSASSGFSSYNEQFF
CDR3nt: TGTGCCAGCAGTGCCTCATCGGGGTTTAGCTCCTACAATGAGCAGTTCTTC

j_gene: TRBJ2-5
d_gene: TRBD2
v_gene: TRBV11-2
abundance: few
CDR3aa: CASSPLGGEETQYF
CDR3nt: TGTGCCAGCAGCCCCTTGGGGGGGGAAGAGACCCAGTACTTC

j_gene: TRBJ2-7
d_gene: TRBD1
v_gene: TRBV28
abundance: .
CDR3aa: CASSSRGQGRSEQYF
CDR3nt: TGTGCCAGCAGCTCCAGGGGACAGGGAAGGTCCGAGCAGTACTTC

j_gene: TRBJ1-3
d_gene: .
v_gene: TRBV7-2
abundance: many
CDR3aa: CASSLARGLNF
CDR3nt: TGTGCCAGCAGCTTAGCCCGGGGCTTGAATTTT

j_gene: TRBJ1-3
d_gene: .
v_gene: TRBV7-2
abundance: .
CDR3aa: CASSLGGVSGNTIYF
CDR3nt: TGTGCCAGCAGCCTAGGAGGGGTTTCGGGAAACACCATATATTTT

j_gene: TRBJ1-3
d_gene: .
v_gene: TRBV29-1
abundance: few
CDR3aa: CSVDQGNTIYF
CDR3nt: TGCAGCGTCGACCAGGGAAACACCATATATTTT

j_gene: TRBJ2-5
d_gene: TRBD2
v_gene: TRBV28
abundance: .
CDR3aa: CASSERGGGKETQYF
CDR3nt: TGTGCCAGCAGCGAGCGGGGGGGCGGGAAAGAGACCCAGTACTTC

j_gene: TRBJ2-1
d_gene: TRBD2
v_gene: TRBV5-1
abundance: few
CDR3aa: CASSSGTSGGADEQFF
CDR3nt: TGCGCCAGCAGCTCCGGGACTAGCGGGGGGGCCGATGAGCAGTTCTTC

j_gene: TRBJ1-1
d_gene: .
v_gene: TRBV5-6
abundance: many
CDR3aa: CASSFTSGVNTEAFF
CDR3nt: TGTGCCAGCAGCTTCACATCAGGGGTCAACACTGAAGCTTTCTTT

j_gene: TRBJ2-6
d_gene: .
v_gene: TRBV30
abundance: .
CDR3aa: CAWKVTGANVLTF
CDR3nt: TGTGCCTGGAAGGTAACTGGGGCCAACGTCCTGACTTTC

j_gene: TRBJ2-2
d_gene: TRBD2
v_gene: TRBV7-2
abundance: many
CDR3aa: CASSSPRGVLSRELFF
CDR3nt: TGTGCCAGCAGCTCCCCTCGGGGGGTGCTCTCCAGGGAGCTGTTTTTT

j_gene: TRBJ2-5
d_gene: .
v_gene: TRBV7-8
abundance: many
CDR3aa: CASGRRTGETQYF
CDR3nt: TGTGCCAGCGGCCGACGGACGGGGGAGACCCAGTACTTC

j_gene: TRBJ2-1
d_gene: TRBD2
v_gene: TRBV20-1
abundance: few
CDR3aa: CSAVDLRSGGGQFF
CDR3nt: TGCAGTGCTGTAGATCTCCGCAGCGGGGGGGGGCAGTTCTTC

j_gene: TRBJ1-5
d_gene: .
v_gene: TRBV29-1
abundance: few
CDR3aa: CSARKDEDQPQHF
CDR3nt: TGCAGCGCTCGAAAGGACGAGGATCAGCCCCAGCATTTT

j_gene: TRBJ1-1
d_gene: .
v_gene: TRBV7-3
abundance: .
CDR3aa: CARLKTIGNPEAFF
CDR3nt: TGTGCCAGACTAAAAACCATCGGCAATCCTGAAGCTTTCTTT

j_gene: TRBJ2-6
d_gene: .
v_gene: TRBV5-4
abundance: .
CDR3aa: CASSPTTLLLSGANVLTF
CDR3nt: TGTGCCAGCAGCCCCACTACCCTACTGCTCTCTGGGGCCAACGTCCTGACTTTC

j_gene: TRBJ1-1
d_gene: .
v_gene: TRBV18
abundance: few
CDR3aa: CASSAARNTEAFF
CDR3nt: TGTGCCAGCTCCGCAGCAAGGAACACTGAAGCTTTCTTT

j_gene: TRBJ2-7
d_gene: .
v_gene: TRBV20-1
abundance: few
CDR3aa: CSAASPFGGLRGSYEQYF
CDR3nt: TGCAGTGCTGCTTCCCCCTTCGGGGGCTTACGGGGCTCCTACGAGCAGTACTTC

j_gene: TRBJ2-4
d_gene: .
v_gene: TRBV2
abundance: few
CDR3aa: CASGQLGNIQYF
CDR3nt: TGTGCCAGCGGACAGCTAGGAAACATTCAGTACTTC

j_gene: TRBJ1-1
d_gene: .
v_gene: TRBV7-8
abundance: many
CDR3aa: CASSLGAWSSTEAFF
CDR3nt: TGTGCCAGCAGCTTAGGTGCCTGGTCCTCCACTGAAGCTTTCTTT

j_gene: TRBJ2-2
d_gene: .
v_gene: TRBV3-1
abundance: few
CDR3aa: CASSQDQGGLTGELFF
CDR3nt: TGTGCCAGCAGCCAAGATCAGGGGGGACTAACCGGGGAGCTGTTTTTT

j_gene: TRBJ1-2
d_gene: .
v_gene: TRBV19
abundance: many
CDR3aa: CASSTIDRRYGYTF
CDR3nt: TGTGCCAGTAGTACCATAGACAGAAGGTATGGCTACACCTTC

j_gene: TRBJ2-3
d_gene: .
v_gene: TRBV10-3
abundance: many
CDR3aa: CAISDEGGGTDTQYF
CDR3nt: TGTGCCATCAGCGATGAGGGGGGCGGCACAGATACGCAGTATTTT

j_gene: TRBJ1-5
d_gene: TRBD1
v_gene: TRBV6-2/TRBV6-3
abundance: many
CDR3aa: CASSLGQGFRQPQHF
CDR3nt: TGTGCCAGCAGCCTGGGACAGGGGTTCCGACAGCCCCAGCATTTT

j_gene: TRBJ2-7
d_gene: TRBD1
v_gene: TRBV5-1
abundance: few
CDR3aa: CASSFYSSGGLAEQYF
CDR3nt: TGCGCCAGCAGCTTCTATTCCTCAGGGGGCCTCGCCGAGCAGTACTTC

j_gene: TRBJ1-1
d_gene: .
v_gene: TRBV2
abundance: many
CDR3aa: CASSGTTMNTEAFF
CDR3nt: TGTGCCAGCAGTGGGACAACGATGAACACTGAAGCTTTCTTT

j_gene: TRBJ2-5
d_gene: .
v_gene: TRBV7-2
abundance: many
CDR3aa: CASSPKETQYF
CDR3nt: TGTGCCAGCAGCCCTAAAGAGACCCAGTACTTC

j_gene: TRBJ2-1
d_gene: TRBD1
v_gene: TRBV6-4
abundance: many
CDR3aa: CASSSPPDREVYNEQFF
CDR3nt: TGTGCCAGCAGTTCACCCCCGGACAGGGAGGTCTACAATGAGCAGTTCTTC

j_gene: TRBJ2-5
d_gene: .
v_gene: TRBV29-1
abundance: .
CDR3aa: CSAYAGPETQYF
CDR3nt: TGCAGCGCCTATGCAGGCCCGGAGACCCAGTACTTC

j_gene: TRBJ1-2
d_gene: .
v_gene: TRBV7-6
abundance: .
CDR3aa: CASSPVPPYGYTF
CDR3nt: TGTGCCAGCAGCCCTGTTCCACCATATGGCTACACCTTC

j_gene: TRBJ2-1
d_gene: TRBD2
v_gene: TRBV20-1
abundance: few
CDR3aa: CSAPDSGGAEYEFF
CDR3nt: TGCAGTGCTCCCGATAGCGGGGGGGCCGAGTATGAGTTCTTC

j_gene: TRBJ2-3
d_gene: TRBD2
v_gene: TRBV20-1
abundance: few
CDR3aa: CSAPTAGTSGGVGTDTQYF
CDR3nt: TGCAGTGCTCCCACCGCCGGGACTAGCGGGGGGGTGGGCACAGATACGCAGTATTTT

j_gene: TRBJ1-1
d_gene: .
v_gene: TRBV7-9
abundance: many
CDR3aa: CASSIKRQIDTEAFF
CDR3nt: TGTGCCAGCAGCATTAAGCGGCAAATCGACACTGAAGCTTTCTTT

j_gene: TRBJ1-2
d_gene: .
v_gene: TRBV5-1
abundance: .
CDR3aa: CASSSGSDRRPYGYTF
CDR3nt: TGCGCCAGCAGCTCCGGGTCCGACAGAAGACCTTACGGCTACACCTTC

j_gene: TRBJ2-7
d_gene: .
v_gene: TRBV2
abundance: few
CDR3aa: CASSESARGFKYF
CDR3nt: TGTGCCAGCAGTGAATCGGCCCGGGGTTTTAAGTACTTC

j_gene: TRBJ2-3
d_gene: TRBD2
v_gene: TRBV28
abundance: many
CDR3aa: CASSFSAGDYTDTQYF
CDR3nt: TGTGCCAGCAGTTTTTCAGCGGGGGATTACACAGATACGCAGTATTTT

j_gene: TRBJ2-7
d_gene: .
v_gene: TRBV5-4
abundance: many
CDR3aa: CASSLAWGKGYEQYF
CDR3nt: TGTGCCAGCAGCTTGGCCTGGGGGAAGGGCTACGAGCAGTACTTC